These 2 T cell receptor beta chains came from one sample sequenced in a study of T-cell memory formation after mild COVID-19. TCRdb fed the 5' RACE reads into MiXCR, producing one record per CDR3 protein. Here the sample spans 200,000 to 300,000 distinct CDR3 sequences, approximately 15% being singletons. Sequencing was performed on PBMCs or a T cell subset sorted from them (not recorded which). The source is a man younger than 30 who had mild COVID-19 (a few samples of this study predate the infection). Cell type and time point are not known.

V usage is TRBV6-5 and J usage is TRBJ2-6, with D perhaps TRBD2 (6 bases). V was clipped by 4 bases and J by 2 bases, with 12 bases between them. CDR1 and CDR2 from the germline V gene are MNHEY and SVGAGI. The CDR3 consists of 16 residues. CDR3 loop: CASSWDSRAGANVLTF. The CDR3 nucleotides read TGTGCCAGCAGTTGGGACTCCAGGGCTGGGGCCAACGTCCTGACTTTC.

This clonotype showed up many times. The chain combines TRBV4-1 with TRBJ2-3; no reliable D call. Germline CDR1 and CDR2: MGHRA and YSYEKL. Trimming took off 1 base at V and 10 bases at J, with 12 bases between the two ends. This CDR3 comprises 13 residues. The CDR3 protein is CASSQVPGGAQYF. CDR3 sequence (DNA): TGCGCCAGCAGCCAAGTGCCCGGTGGTGCGCAGTATTTT.